This T cell receptor beta chain was retrieved from a study of regulatory T cells in long-lasting Graves disease. Arm-PCR of CDR3 regions and iRepertoire HTBI primers were used to build TCR beta libraries. Via MiXCR, TCRdb re-called the multiplex PCR reads, giving one row per CDR3 protein. The sample includes about 540,000 distinct CDR3 sequences, less than 15% of them seen just once. The time point: newly diagnosed GD, antithyroid drugs for less than 3 months. From RNA extracted from PBMCs, the TCR library was made. This clonotype has a handful of counts. As yet, its antigen is unknown. Findings and limits, study-wide: Persistent Graves' patients showed reduced TCR diversity versus newly diagnosed patients.

V shed 8 bases and J 3 bases; nucleotides not matched to a gene: 5. This CDR3 contains 14 residues. Germline lookup yields CDR1 LGHDT and CDR2 YNNKEL (reference sequence). These data were likewise used in another study, on T cells in Graves' hyperthyroidism and ophthalmopathy. That report adds: Blood shared most expanded thyroid clonotypes above 0.001.

Sequences were derived from peripheral blood mononuclear cells (PBMCs), sampled at new diagnosis, from a patient treated with antithyroid drugs. The chain employs TRBV3-1 and TRBJ2-2; TRBD1 agrees at 8 bases. The origin of this receptor is a man younger than 40 with Graves disease. CDR3 in DNA: TGTGCCAGCGAAACGGGACAGGACACCGGGGAGCTGTTTTTT. This sequence encodes CASETGQDTGELFF. The entire variable domain, with the rest obtained from reference TRBV3-1 and TRBJ2-2, is as follows: DTAVSQTPKYLVTQMGNDKSIKCEQNLGHDTMYWYKQDSKKFLKIMFSYNNKELIINETVPNRFSPKSPDKAHLNLHINSLELGDSAVYFCASETGQDTGELFFGEGSRLTVL.